A selection of T cell receptor beta chains follows, all from one sample in a study of T-cell reconstitution after alpha-beta-depleted transplantation in children. TCRdb reprocessed the PCR reads with MiXCR, giving one entry per CDR3 protein. This table holds some 600,000 distinct CDR3 sequences, over 10% found once. The material sequenced was PBMCs, mostly from graft donor cells, taken 360 days after TCRalphabeta/CD19-depleted stem cell transplant. These receptors all stem from a male patient aged 10 to 17 who had a stem cell transplant for acute myeloid leukemia, so the T cells may come from the graft donor. Each CDR3 is given with its conserved first and last residue. Fields, in order: J gene, clone size, V gene, D gene, CDR3 DNA, CDR3 protein. A D gene is named only where the DNA matches it firmly. Expanded clones get a size class; other rows say once, few or many, or leave the size out.

J gene: TRBJ2-1; clone size: many; V gene: TRBV4-3; D gene: TRBD1; CDR3 DNA: TGCGCCAGCAGCCAAGATCGAGGGGGCTGGGACAATGAGCAGTTCTTC; CDR3 protein: CASSQDRGGWDNEQFF
J gene: TRBJ2-5; clone size: few; V gene: TRBV10-3; D gene: .; CDR3 DNA: TGTGCCATCAGTGAGTCTCACGTGGGACTCCAAGAGACCCAGTACTTC; CDR3 protein: CAISESHVGLQETQYF
J gene: TRBJ2-1; clone size: few; V gene: TRBV3-1; D gene: .; CDR3 DNA: TGTGCCAGCAGCCAAAGAAGCGGCAATGAGCAGTTCTTC; CDR3 protein: CASSQRSGNEQFF
J gene: TRBJ2-3; clone size: .; V gene: TRBV5-1; D gene: TRBD2; CDR3 DNA: TGCGCCAGCAGCTCCCTGACTAGCGGCACAGATACGCAGTATTTT; CDR3 protein: CASSSLTSGTDTQYF
J gene: TRBJ2-2; clone size: few; V gene: TRBV6-1; D gene: .; CDR3 DNA: TGTGCCAGCAGTCGACCAGCGGATATCGGGGAGCTGTTTTTT; CDR3 protein: CASSRPADIGELFF
J gene: TRBJ2-7; clone size: many; V gene: TRBV4-1; D gene: .; CDR3 DNA: TGCGCCAGCAGCCAAGACCGGCTGATCTCCTACGAGCAGTACTTC; CDR3 protein: CASSQDRLISYEQYF
J gene: TRBJ2-3; clone size: .; V gene: TRBV24-1; D gene: .; CDR3 DNA: TGTGCCACCAGTGATTTGCGGAATCTGAAGCCAGATACGCAGTATTTT; CDR3 protein: CATSDLRNLKPDTQYF
J gene: TRBJ2-5; clone size: few; V gene: TRBV6-2/TRBV6-3; D gene: .; CDR3 DNA: TGTGCCAGTAGTGACCCAGGGGGGGTAGAGACCCAGTACTTC; CDR3 protein: CASSDPGGVETQYF
J gene: TRBJ1-5; clone size: .; V gene: TRBV7-2; D gene: .; CDR3 DNA: TGTGCCAGCAGCCACGGAGGGGTTAGCAATCAGCCCCAGCATTTT; CDR3 protein: CASSHGGVSNQPQHF
J gene: TRBJ2-7; clone size: .; V gene: TRBV29-1; D gene: .; CDR3 DNA: TGCAGCGTTGGGACAGACTACGAGCAGTACTTC; CDR3 protein: CSVGTDYEQYF
J gene: TRBJ2-7; clone size: few; V gene: TRBV5-1; D gene: TRBD1; CDR3 DNA: TGCGCCAGCAGACGGACAGGTGGCGAGCAGTACTTC; CDR3 protein: CASRRTGGEQYF
J gene: TRBJ2-7; clone size: few; V gene: TRBV12-3/TRBV12-4; D gene: .; CDR3 DNA: TGTGCCAGCAGTTCCCTCAGGCTCTGGGGCCACGAGCAGTACTTC; CDR3 protein: CASSSLRLWGHEQYF
J gene: TRBJ2-3; clone size: few; V gene: TRBV5-1; D gene: .; CDR3 DNA: TGCGCCAGCAGCCTGACCACAGGGGGAGCGGTTAGCGGGAGCCCCCCCACAGATACGCAGTATTTT; CDR3 protein: CASSLTTGGAVSGSPPTDTQYF
J gene: TRBJ2-3; clone size: few; V gene: TRBV6-5; D gene: .; CDR3 DNA: TGTGCCAGCAGTTACTCGTGGGACACCAGCACAGATACGCAGTATTTT; CDR3 protein: CASSYSWDTSTDTQYF
J gene: TRBJ2-3; clone size: few; V gene: TRBV4-3; D gene: TRBD2; CDR3 DNA: TGCGCCAGCAGCCAAACGCGATCGGGAGGGGCAGATACGCAGTATTTT; CDR3 protein: CASSQTRSGGADTQYF
J gene: TRBJ2-1; clone size: few; V gene: TRBV4-2; D gene: TRBD2; CDR3 DNA: TGTGCCAGCAGCCGAACTAGCGGCCCTTTTTCCTACAATGAGCAGTTCTTC; CDR3 protein: CASSRTSGPFSYNEQFF
J gene: TRBJ2-3; clone size: few; V gene: TRBV9; D gene: .; CDR3 DNA: TGTGCCAGCAGCGTAGCAAATTCTATACCCACAGATACGCAGTATTTT; CDR3 protein: CASSVANSIPTDTQYF
J gene: TRBJ1-6; clone size: few; V gene: TRBV28; D gene: .; CDR3 DNA: TGTGCCAGCACTTCTCCCGGACGGACGACTTCACCCCTCCACTTT; CDR3 protein: CASTSPGRTTSPLHF
J gene: TRBJ2-1; clone size: few; V gene: TRBV20-1; D gene: .; CDR3 DNA: TGCAGTGCTAGAGATCTTTACAATGAGCAGTTCTTC; CDR3 protein: CSARDLYNEQFF
J gene: TRBJ2-3; clone size: many; V gene: TRBV7-2; D gene: .; CDR3 DNA: TGTGCCAGCAGCTTAGGTTCGAGCACAGATACGCAGTATTTT; CDR3 protein: CASSLGSSTDTQYF
J gene: TRBJ2-7; clone size: .; V gene: TRBV20-1; D gene: .; CDR3 DNA: TGCAGTGCTAGGCGGGCGACCTACGAGCAGTACTTC; CDR3 protein: CSARRATYEQYF
J gene: TRBJ2-7; clone size: few; V gene: TRBV29-1; D gene: TRBD1; CDR3 DNA: TGCAGCGTAGGACAGGGGCTCGAGCAGTACTTC; CDR3 protein: CSVGQGLEQYF
J gene: TRBJ2-1; clone size: few; V gene: TRBV3-1; D gene: TRBD2; CDR3 DNA: TGTGCCAGCAGCCTACTAGCGGGAGGAAGCGGATCCTACAATGAGCAGTTCTTC; CDR3 protein: CASSLLAGGSGSYNEQFF
J gene: TRBJ2-1; clone size: few; V gene: TRBV20-1; D gene: TRBD2; CDR3 DNA: TGCAGTGCTCTGACTAGCAAGGGGAATGAGCAGTTCTTC; CDR3 protein: CSALTSKGNEQFF
J gene: TRBJ2-6; clone size: few; V gene: TRBV2; D gene: .; CDR3 DNA: TGTGCCCGGGGGACAGACTCCTCTGGGGCCAACGTCCTGACTTTC; CDR3 protein: CARGTDSSGANVLTF
J gene: TRBJ2-1; clone size: few; V gene: TRBV10-3; D gene: .; CDR3 DNA: TGTGCCACCCGAGGCGGGACGGCATTTAATGAGCAGTTCTTC; CDR3 protein: CATRGGTAFNEQFF
J gene: TRBJ2-3; clone size: many; V gene: TRBV4-1; D gene: .; CDR3 DNA: TGCGCCAGCAGCGTCGTCCCAGATACGCAGTATTTT; CDR3 protein: CASSVVPDTQYF
J gene: TRBJ2-1; clone size: .; V gene: TRBV28; D gene: TRBD2; CDR3 DNA: TGTGCCAGCAGTTTAGGCTGGACTAGCGGGAGGAGCTCCTACAATGAGCAGTTCTTC; CDR3 protein: CASSLGWTSGRSSYNEQFF
J gene: TRBJ2-1; clone size: many; V gene: TRBV18; D gene: .; CDR3 DNA: TGTGCCAGCTCACTAAAAACAGGGAGCTCCTACAATGAGCAGTTCTTC; CDR3 protein: CASSLKTGSSYNEQFF
J gene: TRBJ1-2; clone size: .; V gene: TRBV18; D gene: .; CDR3 DNA: TGTGCCAGCTCACCATTCAAGGATGGCTACACCTTC; CDR3 protein: CASSPFKDGYTF
J gene: TRBJ2-3; clone size: .; V gene: TRBV29-1; D gene: .; CDR3 DNA: TGCAGCGTTGAAGTAGGGCTAGTGGGAGATACGCAGTATTTT; CDR3 protein: CSVEVGLVGDTQYF
J gene: TRBJ1-3; clone size: few; V gene: TRBV3-1; D gene: .; CDR3 DNA: TGTGCCAGCAGTCGACTGCACTCTGGAAACACCATATATTTT; CDR3 protein: CASSRLHSGNTIYF
J gene: TRBJ2-1; clone size: .; V gene: TRBV12-3/TRBV12-4; D gene: .; CDR3 DNA: TGTGCCAGCAGTTTTGGGCTAGCGAATGAGCAGTTCTTC; CDR3 protein: CASSFGLANEQFF
J gene: TRBJ2-2; clone size: .; V gene: TRBV7-2; D gene: TRBD2; CDR3 DNA: TGTGCCAGCAGCCGACTCGGGGGGGGGAACACCGGGGAGCTGTTTTTT; CDR3 protein: CASSRLGGGNTGELFF
J gene: TRBJ2-1; clone size: .; V gene: TRBV20-1; D gene: .; CDR3 DNA: TGCAGTGCTAGAGATCTCGTCAATGAGCAGTTCTTC; CDR3 protein: CSARDLVNEQFF
J gene: TRBJ2-5; clone size: many; V gene: TRBV11-1; D gene: .; CDR3 DNA: TGTGCCAGCAGCCTGCATATACCAGCGGGCTATCCCCAAGAGACCCAGTACTTC; CDR3 protein: CASSLHIPAGYPQETQYF
J gene: TRBJ2-1; clone size: .; V gene: TRBV4-3; D gene: TRBD2; CDR3 DNA: TGCGCCAGCAGCCAATTAGGACTAGCGGAGCAGTTCTTC; CDR3 protein: CASSQLGLAEQFF
J gene: TRBJ2-3; clone size: .; V gene: TRBV7-8; D gene: TRBD2; CDR3 DNA: TGTGCCAGCAGCTTAGCGGGACTAGCGGGAGGGAACACAGATACGCAGTATTTT; CDR3 protein: CASSLAGLAGGNTDTQYF
J gene: TRBJ2-5; clone size: .; V gene: TRBV14; D gene: .; CDR3 DNA: TGTGCCAGCAGTGGGGGATTGACGGGGTCTGTGCAAGAGACCCAGTACTTC; CDR3 protein: CASSGGLTGSVQETQYF
J gene: TRBJ2-2; clone size: few; V gene: TRBV20-1; D gene: .; CDR3 DNA: TGCAGTGCTCGCATGGGGGGCACCGGGGAGCTGTTTTTT; CDR3 protein: CSARMGGTGELFF
J gene: TRBJ2-1; clone size: many; V gene: TRBV5-8; D gene: TRBD2; CDR3 DNA: TGTGCCAGCAGCTCTGGGACTAGCGGGAGTACCCACAATGAGCAGTTCTTC; CDR3 protein: CASSSGTSGSTHNEQFF
J gene: TRBJ1-1; clone size: .; V gene: TRBV3-1; D gene: TRBD1; CDR3 DNA: TGTGCCAGCAGCCCGACAGGGGAATTGGCTTTCTTT; CDR3 protein: CASSPTGELAFF
J gene: TRBJ2-7; clone size: many; V gene: TRBV29-1; D gene: .; CDR3 DNA: TGCAGCGTTGTAGAACAGGGCTACGAGCAGTACTTC; CDR3 protein: CSVVEQGYEQYF
J gene: TRBJ2-7; clone size: .; V gene: TRBV4-3; D gene: .; CDR3 DNA: TGCGCCAGCAGCCAAGATAGGATAGAACCCCTATACGAGCAGTACTTC; CDR3 protein: CASSQDRIEPLYEQYF
J gene: TRBJ1-2; clone size: .; V gene: TRBV20-1; D gene: TRBD1; CDR3 DNA: TGCAGTGCTCTAAGGGGGGGACAGGGGGCCTGGGGCTACACCTTC; CDR3 protein: CSALRGGQGAWGYTF
J gene: TRBJ2-2; clone size: many; V gene: TRBV3-1; D gene: .; CDR3 DNA: TGTGCCAGCAGCCAAGGGCCCGCTCCCGGGGAGCTGTTTTTT; CDR3 protein: CASSQGPAPGELFF